These 3 T cell receptor beta chains share one sample of origin, sequenced in a study of blood T cell repertoires in COVID-19. TCRdb's table, derived via immunoSEQ multiplex PCR, lists solely in-frame clones and lacks some. The sample includes some 260,000 clones, under 90% of them seen just once. The sequenced material came from PBMCs or T cells enriched from blood (not recorded which). The receptors stem from a young man with acute COVID-19.

The chain uses TRBV10-3 and TRBJ1-2, with a weak D call TRBD1 (6 bases). The CDR3 totals 15 residues. Between the trimmed V and J ends, which lost 4 bases and 5 bases, there was a span of 17 bases. CDR1 is ENHRY and CDR2 is SYGVKD in the germline V gene. This CDR3 reads CAISAFRGAEYGYTF. The DNA of the CDR3 is TGTGCCATCAGTGCCTTCCGGGGGGCTGAATATGGCTACACCTTC.

The chain joins TRBV7-9 to TRBJ2-2, with D possibly matching TRBD1 (7 bases). This CDR3 contains 16 residues. Germline assignment: CDR1 SEHNR and CDR2 FQNEAQ (reference sequence). V shed 8 bases and J shed 4 bases, with 20 bases lying between them. The CDR3 nucleotides read TGTGCCAGCGCACAGGGGACTGGTTTTTTCACCGGGGAGCTGTTTTTT. This sequence encodes CASAQGTGFFTGELFF. Looking up the rest from reference TRBV7-9 and TRBJ2-2 gives the full variable domain: DTGVSQNPRHKITKRGQNVTFRCDPISEHNRLYWYRQTLGQGPEFLTYFQNEAQLEKSRLLSDRFSAERPKGSFSTLEIQRTEQGDSAMYLCASAQGTGFFTGELFFGEGSRLTVL.

The chain carries TRBV19 and TRBJ2-5, with TRBD1 matching over 8 bases. J was trimmed by 4 bases and V by 9 bases; bases with no gene match: 10. This CDR3 contains 14 residues. Germline CDR1 is LNHDA and CDR2 is SQIVND (reference sequence). The DNA of the CDR3 is TGTGCCAGCGCCAGGACAGGGAGTCGAGAGACCCAGTACTTC. Translated, it gives CASARTGSRETQYF.